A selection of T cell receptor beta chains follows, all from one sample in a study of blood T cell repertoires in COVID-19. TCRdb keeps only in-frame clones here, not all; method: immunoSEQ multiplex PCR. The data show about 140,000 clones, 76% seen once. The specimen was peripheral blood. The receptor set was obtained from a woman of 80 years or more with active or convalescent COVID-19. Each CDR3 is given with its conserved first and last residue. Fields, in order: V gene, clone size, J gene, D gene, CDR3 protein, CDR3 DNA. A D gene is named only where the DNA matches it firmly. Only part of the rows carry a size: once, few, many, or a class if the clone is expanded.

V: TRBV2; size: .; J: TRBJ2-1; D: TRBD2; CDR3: CASSELAGGKGEQFF; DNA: TGTGCCAGCAGTGAACTAGCGGGGGGGAAGGGTGAGCAGTTCTTC
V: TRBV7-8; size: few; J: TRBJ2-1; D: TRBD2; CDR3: CASSLAGVAGGPRAYNEQFF; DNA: TGTGCCAGCAGCTTAGCGGGGGTAGCGGGGGGACCTCGAGCTTACAATGAGCAGTTCTTC
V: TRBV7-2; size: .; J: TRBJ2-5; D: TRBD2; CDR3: CASSSMTSGGGTQYF; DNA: TGTGCCAGCAGCTCGATGACTAGCGGGGGTGGGACCCAGTACTTC
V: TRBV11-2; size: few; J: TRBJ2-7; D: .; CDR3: CASSLDLYEQYF; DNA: TGTGCCAGCAGCTTAGACCTATACGAGCAGTACTTC
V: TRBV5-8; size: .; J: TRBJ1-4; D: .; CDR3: CASSLSGGNEKLFF; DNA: TGTGCCAGCAGCTTGAGTGGCGGTAATGAAAAACTGTTTTTT
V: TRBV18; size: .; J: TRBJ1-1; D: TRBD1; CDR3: CASSLGQGRAFF; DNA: TGTGCCAGCTCACTTGGACAGGGCCGAGCTTTCTTT
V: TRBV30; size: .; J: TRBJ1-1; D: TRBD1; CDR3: CALSLGQVLSNTEAFF; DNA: TGTGCCCTAAGTTTGGGACAGGTGCTTTCGAACACTGAAGCTTTCTTT
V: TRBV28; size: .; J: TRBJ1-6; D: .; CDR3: CASTLRSSYNSPLHF; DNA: TGTGCCAGCACCCTCCGGAGCTCCTATAATTCACCCCTCCACTTT
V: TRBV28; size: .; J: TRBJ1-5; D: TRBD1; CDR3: CASGDRANQPQHF; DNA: TGTGCCAGCGGAGACAGGGCCAATCAGCCCCAGCATTTT
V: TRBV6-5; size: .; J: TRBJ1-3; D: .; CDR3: CASKIQSGSGNTIYF; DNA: TGTGCCAGCAAGATACAGAGCGGCTCTGGAAACACCATATATTTT
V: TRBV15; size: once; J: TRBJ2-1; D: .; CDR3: CATSRDRDEQFF; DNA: TGTGCCACCAGCAGAGATCGAGATGAGCAGTTCTTC
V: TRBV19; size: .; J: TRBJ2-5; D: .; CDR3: CASSAGAQQETQYF; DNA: TGTGCCAGTAGTGCGGGGGCACAACAAGAGACCCAGTACTTC
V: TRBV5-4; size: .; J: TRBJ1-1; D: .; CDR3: CASSLGAQFEAFF; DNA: TGTGCCAGCAGCTTGGGGGCACAGTTCGAGGCTTTCTTT
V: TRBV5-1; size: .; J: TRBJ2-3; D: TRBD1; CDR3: CASSLRDSSTDTQYF; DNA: TGCGCCAGCAGCCTCCGGGACAGCAGCACAGATACGCAGTATTTT
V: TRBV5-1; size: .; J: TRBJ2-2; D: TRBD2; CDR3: CASSLTSGYGGELFF; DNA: TGCGCCAGCAGCCTGACTAGCGGGTACGGCGGGGAGCTGTTTTTT
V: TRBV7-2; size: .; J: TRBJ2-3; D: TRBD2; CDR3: CASSLVSSGGAALHTQYF; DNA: TGTGCCAGCAGCTTAGTCTCTAGCGGGGGGGCGGCTCTCCATACGCAGTATTTT
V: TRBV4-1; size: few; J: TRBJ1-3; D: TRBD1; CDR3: CASSQHANPGQGAGGNTIYF; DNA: TGCGCCAGCAGCCAACATGCGAATCCGGGACAGGGGGCCGGTGGAAACACCATATATTTT
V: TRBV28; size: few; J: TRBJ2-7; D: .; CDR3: CASSLGGSNEQYF; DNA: TGTGCCAGCAGTTTGGGAGGTAGCAACGAGCAGTACTTC
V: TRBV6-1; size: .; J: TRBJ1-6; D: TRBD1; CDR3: CASREDRAIYNSPLHF; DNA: TGTGCCAGCAGAGAAGACAGGGCTATCTATAATTCACCCCTCCACTTT
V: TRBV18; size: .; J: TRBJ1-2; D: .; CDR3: CASSPKEEPNYGYTF; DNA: TGTGCCAGCTCACCGAAAGAGGAACCTAACTATGGCTACACCTTC
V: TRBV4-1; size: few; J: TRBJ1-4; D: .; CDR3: CASSQVFQATNEKLFF; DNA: TGCGCCAGCAGCCAAGTCTTTCAGGCGACGAATGAAAAACTGTTTTTT
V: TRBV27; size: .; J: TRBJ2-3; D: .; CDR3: CASSSTRQSTDTQYF; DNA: TGTGCCAGCAGTTCGACTAGACAGAGCACAGATACGCAGTATTTT
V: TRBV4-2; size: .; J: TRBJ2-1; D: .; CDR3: CASSSLLNEQFF; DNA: TGTGCCAGCAGCTCCCTCTTGAATGAGCAGTTCTTC
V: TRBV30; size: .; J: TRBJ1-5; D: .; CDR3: CAWSVRGNQPQHF; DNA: TGTGCCTGGAGTGTACGGGGAAATCAGCCCCAGCATTTT
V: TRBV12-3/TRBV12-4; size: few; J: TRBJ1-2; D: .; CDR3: CASRSYGYTF; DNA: TGTGCCAGCAGGAGCTATGGCTACACCTTC
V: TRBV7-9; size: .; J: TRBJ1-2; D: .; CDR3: CASSPPVEPYGYTF; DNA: TGTGCCAGCAGCCCGCCCGTAGAACCCTATGGCTACACCTTC
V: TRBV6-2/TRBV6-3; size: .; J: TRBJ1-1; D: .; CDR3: CASSYPSLNTEAFF; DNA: TGTGCCAGCAGTTACCCCAGTTTGAACACTGAAGCTTTCTTT
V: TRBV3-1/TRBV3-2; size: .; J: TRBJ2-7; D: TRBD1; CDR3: CASSPRGRYEQYF; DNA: TGTGCCAGCAGCCCCAGGGGGCGGTACGAGCAGTACTTC
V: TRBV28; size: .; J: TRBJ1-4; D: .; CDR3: CASRGTIGATNEKLFF; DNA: TGTGCCAGCAGGGGAACGATCGGGGCAACTAATGAAAAACTGTTTTTT
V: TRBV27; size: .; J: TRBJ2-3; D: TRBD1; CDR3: CASSLGGQGRYTQYF; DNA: TGTGCCAGCAGTTTAGGAGGACAGGGGAGGTATACGCAGTATTTT
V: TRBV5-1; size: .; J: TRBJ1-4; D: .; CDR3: CASSSAGGTHEKLFF; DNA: TGCGCCAGCAGCTCGGCAGGAGGGACCCATGAAAAACTGTTTTTT
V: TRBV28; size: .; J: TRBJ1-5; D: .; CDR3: CASGQFSNQPQHF; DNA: TGTGCCAGTGGACAGTTTAGCAATCAGCCCCAGCATTTT
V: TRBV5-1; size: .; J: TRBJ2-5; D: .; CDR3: CASSLYASHEETQYF; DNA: TGCGCCAGCAGCTTGTATGCTTCCCACGAGGAGACCCAGTACTTC
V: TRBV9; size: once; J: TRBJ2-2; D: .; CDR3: CASSVYPGELFF; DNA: TGTGCCAGCAGCGTATATCCCGGGGAGCTGTTTTTT
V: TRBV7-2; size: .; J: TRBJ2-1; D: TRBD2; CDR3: CASSQSLAGYDEQFF; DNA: TGTGCCAGCAGCCAAAGTCTAGCGGGCTATGATGAGCAGTTCTTC
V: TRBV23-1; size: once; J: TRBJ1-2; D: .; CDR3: CASSHQGAFYGYTF; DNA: TGCGCCAGCAGTCACCAGGGCGCCTTCTATGGCTACACCTTC
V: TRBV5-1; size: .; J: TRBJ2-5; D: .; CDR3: CASSLRKDSYQETQYF; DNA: TGCGCCAGCAGCTTGCGGAAGGACAGCTACCAAGAGACCCAGTACTTC
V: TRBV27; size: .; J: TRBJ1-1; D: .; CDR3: CASSFREGNTEAFF; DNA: TGTGCCAGCAGTTTTAGGGAGGGGAACACTGAAGCTTTCTTT
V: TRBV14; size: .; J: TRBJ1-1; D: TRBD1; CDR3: CASSQGRSLGQGSGGAFF; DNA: TGTGCCAGCAGCCAGGGAAGGTCCCTGGGACAGGGGTCGGGTGGAGCTTTCTTT
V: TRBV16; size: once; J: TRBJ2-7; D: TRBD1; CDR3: CASSRDRDPPVEQYF; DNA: TGTGCCAGCAGCCGGGACAGGGATCCCCCTGTCGAGCAGTACTTC
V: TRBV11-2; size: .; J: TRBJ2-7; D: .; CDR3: CASSSQQGGIEQYF; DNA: TGTGCCAGCAGCTCTCAACAGGGGGGGATCGAGCAGTACTTC
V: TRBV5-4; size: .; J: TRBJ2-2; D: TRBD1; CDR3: CASSPTGASTGELFF; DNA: TGTGCCAGCAGCCCGACAGGGGCTAGCACCGGGGAGCTGTTTTTT
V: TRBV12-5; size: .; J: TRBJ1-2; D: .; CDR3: CASGLVRRDDNYGYTF; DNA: TGTGCTAGTGGTTTGGTACGGAGGGACGACAACTATGGCTACACCTTC
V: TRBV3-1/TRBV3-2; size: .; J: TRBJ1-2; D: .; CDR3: CASSQTTGRGGYTF; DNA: TGTGCCAGCAGCCAGACGACAGGACGCGGCGGCTACACCTTC
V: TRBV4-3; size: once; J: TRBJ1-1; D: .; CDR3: CASSQVGGRTEAFF; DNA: TGCGCCAGCAGCCAAGTAGGTGGGAGGACTGAAGCTTTCTTT
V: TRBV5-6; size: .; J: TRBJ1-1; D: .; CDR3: CASSLGTRGTEAFF; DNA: TGTGCCAGCAGCTTAGGGACCAGGGGCACTGAAGCTTTCTTT
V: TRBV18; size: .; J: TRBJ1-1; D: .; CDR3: CASSPSGANTEAFF; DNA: TGTGCCAGCTCACCATCAGGGGCGAACACTGAAGCTTTCTTT
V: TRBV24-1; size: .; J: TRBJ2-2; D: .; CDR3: CATSAQGSGELFF; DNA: TGTGCCACCAGTGCGCAGGGAAGCGGGGAGCTGTTTTTT
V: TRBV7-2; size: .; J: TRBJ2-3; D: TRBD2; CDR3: CASSLPSRLAGAADTQYF; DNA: TGTGCCAGCAGCTTACCCTCGCGGCTAGCGGGGGCCGCAGATACGCAGTATTTT
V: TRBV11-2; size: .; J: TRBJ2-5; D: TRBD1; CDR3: CASSLGQGFPYQETQYF; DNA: TGTGCCAGCAGCTTGGGACAGGGGTTCCCCTATCAAGAGACCCAGTACTTC